The 27 T cell receptor beta chains given below trace back to one sample, sequenced in a study of blood T cell repertoires in COVID-19. Measured with immunoSEQ multiplex PCR; TCRdb has only the in-frame clones, and not every one. Of a few hundred thousand clones listed, 70% to 90% are singletons. The sequenced sample consisted of PBMCs or T cells enriched from blood (not recorded which). The source of these receptors is a woman aged 45-60 years who had recovered from COVID-19.

This clone was seen only once. V gene TRBV7-6 combines with J gene TRBJ1-6, with D unresolved. Trimming cost V 1 base and J 7 bases, with 14 bases left between them. Germline loops: CDR1 SGHVS, CDR2 FNYEAQ. The CDR3 is 16 amino acids. The DNA of the CDR3 is TGTGCCAGCAGCTTAGATTCGGGATCTTGGAATTCACCCCTCCACTTT. This encodes CASSLDSGSWNSPLHF. Combining the CDR3 with reference TRBV7-6 and TRBJ1-6 gives the whole variable domain GAGVSQSPRYKVTKRGQDVALRCDPISGHVSLYWYRQALGQGPEFLTYFNYEAQQDKSGLPNDRFSAERPEGSISTLTIQRTEQRDSAMYRCASSLDSGSWNSPLHFGNGTRLTVT.

This chain connects TRBV19 to TRBJ2-1; TRBD2 aligns across 14 bases. CDR3 size: 16 residues. V was pared by 5 bases and J by 9 bases, with 9 bases of the junction left unmatched. The germline CDR1 and CDR2 sequences are LNHDA and SQIVND (reference sequence). The CDR3 here is CASSLGLAGDLTEQFF. The CDR3 region has the DNA TGTGCCAGTAGTTTGGGACTAGCGGGAGACCTCACTGAGCAGTTCTTC.

The rearrangement links TRBV5-8 to TRBJ2-5; maybe TRBD2 (6 bases). V dropped 4 bases and J dropped 2 bases, with 18 bases sitting between them. Germline values: CDR1 SGHTS, CDR2 YDEGEE. This CDR3 contains 16 residues. The CDR3 DNA follows: TGTGCCAGCAGCCCTTGGGCCTTTCGGGGGCAAGAGACCCAGTACTTC. Translation gives CASSPWAFRGQETQYF.

The chain has TRBV28 and TRBJ1-4; possibly TRBD1 for D (5 bases). Trimming took 3 bases from V and 0 from J, leaving 17 bases between them. The CDR3 has 18 residues. From germline, CDR1 is MDHEN and CDR2 SYDVKM. The CDR3 DNA follows: TGTGCCAGCAGTTTCTTGGAAGGGCAGGGCCCAACTAATGAAAAACTGTTTTTT. Its translation: CASSFLEGQGPTNEKLFF.

Turning to this clone: Sequence at one end of the junction differs from germline and may be a read error. The chain uses TRBV7-7 and TRBJ2-1, with 13 bases matching TRBD2. The CDR3 extends over 15 amino acids. Germline CDR1 reads SSHAT; CDR2 reads FNYEAQ (reference sequence). The CDR3 protein is CASSRGTSGVMKQFF. The CDR3 DNA reads as TGTGCTAGCAGCCGTGGGACTAGCGGGGTAATGAAGCAGTTCTTC.

Remarks on this clone: Within the sample, other DNA sequences also encode this same CDR3. The chain is built from TRBV28 and TRBJ1-1; D is ambiguous. Looked up from germline, CDR1 is MDHEN and CDR2 is SYDVKM. The CDR3 length is 14 residues. V gave up 3 bases and J gave up 1 base, with 9 bases separating them. The CDR3 region is CASSLEQPNTEAFF. The CDR3 coding sequence is TGTGCCAGCAGTTTGGAACAGCCGAACACTGAAGCTTTCTTT.

The chain uses TRBV5-1 and TRBJ1-1; 8 nucleotides agree with TRBD1. V trimming: 0 bases; J trimming: 7 bases; junction bases outside the gene matches: 2. This CDR3 comprises 13 residues. CDR1 and CDR2 from the germline V gene are SGHRS and YFSETQ. CDR3 DNA sequence: TGCGCCAGCAGCTTGGCAGGACAGGGTGAAGCTTTCTTT. It specifies CASSLAGQGEAFF.

The chain joins TRBV28 to TRBJ2-7; TRBD1 aligns across 9 bases. CDR1 and CDR2 (germline): MDHEN, SYDVKM. The CDR3 extends over 13 amino acids. After removal of 7 bases from V and 6 bases from J, the junction contained 7 bases not matched to a gene. The CDR3 sequence: CASIGTGSAEQYF. The CDR3 coding sequence is TGTGCCAGCATCGGGACAGGGTCGGCCGAGCAGTACTTC.

This clone has just one count. CDR3 nucleotide sequence: TGTGCCAGCTCACCTACGGGACTAGCAGGCTACGAGCAGTACTTC. Translated: CASSPTGLAGYEQYF. The chain couples TRBV18 to TRBJ2-7, with 9 bases fitting TRBD2. CDR1 and CDR2 from the germline V gene are KGHSH and LQKENI. The length of the CDR3 is 15 residues. V gave up 3 bases and J gave up 3 bases; unmatched junction bases: 6.

The V and J genes are TRBV6-5 and TRBJ2-1; 8 bases are a match to TRBD1. With V trimmed by 6 bases and J by 5 bases, 9 bases remained unmatched. This CDR3 is 15 amino acids long. Germline V lookup: CDR1 MNHEY, CDR2 SVGAGI. The CDR3 bases are TGTGCCAGCAGCTCCGGGACAGGCTTCCACAATGAGCAGTTCTTC. Translating it yields CASSSGTGFHNEQFF.

This clone was counted a few times. The V call is TRBV27, the J call TRBJ1-4; 9 nucleotides agree with TRBD1. The V and J ends lost 6 bases and 3 bases, in that order; junction bases with no gene match: 5. This CDR3 region has 15 residues. Germline loops: CDR1 MNHEY, CDR2 SMNVEV (reference sequence). CDR3 sequence (DNA): TGTGCCAGCAGCTTACAGGGGGCGGCTAATGAAAAACTGTTTTTT. This codes for CASSLQGAANEKLFF.

Here the CDR3 reads CASSFGQGSQPQHF. The CDR3 region has the DNA TGTGCCAGCAGCTTTGGACAGGGGAGCCAGCCCCAGCATTTT. The rearrangement joins TRBV7-9 to TRBJ1-5, with 9 bases aligning to TRBD1. V lost 3 bases and J lost 7; bases outside the gene matches: 4. This CDR3 is built from 14 residues. Germline V gene data show CDR1 as SEHNR and CDR2 as FQNEAQ (reference sequence).

The rearrangement links TRBV20-1 to TRBJ1-5; D remains ambiguous. Trimming cost V 3 bases and J 4 bases, with 13 bases left between them. Germline assignment: CDR1 DFQATT and CDR2 SNEGSKA (reference sequence). The CDR3 covers 14 residues. In DNA form, the CDR3 reads TGCAGTGCTAGTGCCGGGAGACCGAATCAGCCCCAGCATTTT. It encodes CSASAGRPNQPQHF.

The chain has TRBV24-1 and TRBJ2-3; 9 nucleotides match TRBD2. Germline V gene sequence: CDR1 KGHDR, CDR2 SFDVKD. V was pared by 1 base and J by 0 bases, with 4 bases of the junction left unmatched. The CDR3 runs 17 residues. As DNA, the CDR3 is TGTGCCACCAGTGATTTAGCTAGCGGGGCTAGCACAGATACGCAGTATTTT. It codes for CATSDLASGASTDTQYF.

The V gene is TRBV12-3 or TRBV12-4, the J gene TRBJ1-5; D is ambiguous. V shed 5 bases and J shed 5 bases, with 10 bases lying between them. CDR3 length: 13 residues. The DNA for the CDR3 is TGTGCCAGCAGTCGGGGTGCAGATCAGCCCCAGCATTTT. Translation gives CASSRGADQPQHF.

The chain links TRBV12-5 to TRBJ2-4; TRBD1 matches 7 bases. V gave up 1 base and J gave up 1 base; unmatched junction bases: 4. CDR1 LGHNT and CDR2 FRNRAP come from the germline V gene. This CDR3 region has 16 residues. CDR3 amino acids: CASGLAGQRAKNIQYF. CDR3 nucleotide sequence: TGTGCTAGTGGTTTGGCGGGACAGCGGGCCAAAAACATTCAGTACTTC.

The chain employs TRBV18 and TRBJ1-1; D is uncertain. Germline CDR1 KGHSH, CDR2 LQKENI. This CDR3 has 15 amino acids. V dropped 1 base and J dropped 2 bases, with 11 bases sitting between them. The CDR3: CASSPRRGINTEAFF. CDR3 DNA sequence: TGTGCCAGCTCACCACGGAGAGGGATCAACACTGAAGCTTTCTTT.

This chain joins TRBV28 and TRBJ2-2; weak D call: TRBD1 (5 bases). The CDR3 is made up of 13 amino acids. CDR1 and CDR2 (germline): MDHEN, SYDVKM. V was clipped by 9 bases and J by 3 bases, with 11 bases between them. CDR3: CASTRQYTGELFF. As DNA, the CDR3 is TGTGCCAGTACACGACAGTACACCGGGGAGCTGTTTTTT.

The rearrangement links TRBV10-3 to TRBJ2-1; 11 nucleotides line up with TRBD1. Trimming at V came to 4 bases and at J to 6 bases, leaving 8 bases not matched to a gene. CDR1 and CDR2 from the germline V gene are ENHRY and SYGVKD. The CDR3 runs to 16 residues. This CDR3 is CAISGTDRGRGNEQFF. DNA for the CDR3: TGTGCCATCAGTGGGACGGACAGGGGGCGCGGCAATGAGCAGTTCTTC.

This chain uses TRBV5-1 with TRBJ2-5, with 7 bases matching TRBD1. In germline, CDR1 is SGHRS, CDR2 YFSETQ. V shed 3 bases, J shed 1 base, and the junction held 0 bases outside the gene matches. This CDR3 comprises 13 residues. In DNA form, the CDR3 reads TGCGCCAGCAGCTGGGACAGCCAAGAGACCCAGTACTTC. Its protein is CASSWDSQETQYF.

This clone appeared a few times. V usage is TRBV10-3 and J usage is TRBJ2-2, with TRBD2 identical over 10 bases. J was trimmed by 1 base and V by 3 bases; bases with no gene match: 5. This CDR3 contains 17 residues. The germline V gene has CDR1 ENHRY and CDR2 SYGVKD. The CDR3 is CAISDGLAGENTGELFF. In nucleotides, the CDR3 is TGTGCCATCAGTGACGGGCTAGCGGGAGAGAACACCGGGGAGCTGTTTTTT.

The rearrangement links TRBV27 to TRBJ2-1; TRBD2 aligns across 7 bases. The ends lost 2 bases at V and 4 bases at J; junction bases unmatched: 5. The CDR3 is made up of 15 amino acids. Germline CDR1 is MNHEY and CDR2 is SMNVEV (reference sequence). CDR3 DNA sequence: TGTGCCAGCAGTTTAATGGGAGGGTCGTACAATGAGCAGTTCTTC. Its translation is CASSLMGGSYNEQFF.

This sequence joins TRBV27 and TRBJ1-1, with 7 bases fitting TRBD1. The V segment lost 7 bases and the J segment 3 bases; nucleotides outside the gene matches: 8. Germline values: CDR1 MNHEY, CDR2 SMNVEV (reference sequence). The CDR3 consists of 14 residues. CDR3: CASKTGDFDTEAFF. CDR3 coding DNA: TGTGCCAGCAAAACAGGGGACTTTGACACTGAAGCTTTCTTT.

The chain uses TRBV14 and TRBJ1-1; 7 bases are a match to TRBD1. Germline V lookup: CDR1 SGHDN, CDR2 FVKESK. The CDR3 runs 15 residues. J lost 6 bases, V lost 4 bases, and 11 bases had no gene match. CDR3 nucleotides: TGTGCCAGCAGCCCCCGGACAGGATGGTTGGCTGAAGCTTTCTTT. Protein product: CASSPRTGWLAEAFF.

The V and J genes are TRBV20-1 and TRBJ2-1; D remains unclear. The CDR3 runs to 11 residues. V dropped 4 bases and J dropped 4 bases, with 5 bases sitting between them. CDR1 and CDR2 (germline): DFQATT, SNEGSKA (reference sequence). The CDR3 region has the DNA TGCAGTGCTACCAAATACAATGAGCAGTTCTTC. Translation: CSATKYNEQFF.

The chain combines TRBV7-2 with TRBJ2-5; D ambiguous. The germline CDR1 and CDR2 sequences are SGHTA and FQGNSA. V was trimmed by 1 base and J by 5 bases, leaving 11 bases between them. This CDR3 spans 14 amino acids. The CDR3 reads CASSLGFQIETQYF. DNA of the CDR3: TGTGCCAGCAGCTTAGGGTTTCAGATCGAGACCCAGTACTTC.

The chain combines TRBV4-1 with TRBJ2-1; no firm D call. The ends were cut back, 3 bases at V and 7 bases at J, with 10 bases in the middle. Germline V gene sequence: CDR1 MGHRA, CDR2 YSYEKL. This CDR3 is built from 13 residues. The CDR3 loop is CASSQLVGNEQFF. The CDR3 DNA reads as TGCGCCAGCAGCCAGCTTGTCGGGAATGAGCAGTTCTTC.